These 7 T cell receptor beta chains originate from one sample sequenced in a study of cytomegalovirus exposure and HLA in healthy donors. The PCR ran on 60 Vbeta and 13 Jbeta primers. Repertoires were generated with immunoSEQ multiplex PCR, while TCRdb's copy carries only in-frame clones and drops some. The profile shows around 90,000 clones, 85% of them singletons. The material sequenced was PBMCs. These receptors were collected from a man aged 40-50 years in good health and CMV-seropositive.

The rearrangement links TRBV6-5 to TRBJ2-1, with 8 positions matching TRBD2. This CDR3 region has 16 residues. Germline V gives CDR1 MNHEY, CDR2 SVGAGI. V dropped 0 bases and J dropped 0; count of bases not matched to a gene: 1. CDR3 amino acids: CASSYSSGSSYNEQFF. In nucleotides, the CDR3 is TGTGCCAGCAGTTACTCGAGCGGGAGCTCCTACAATGAGCAGTTCTTC.

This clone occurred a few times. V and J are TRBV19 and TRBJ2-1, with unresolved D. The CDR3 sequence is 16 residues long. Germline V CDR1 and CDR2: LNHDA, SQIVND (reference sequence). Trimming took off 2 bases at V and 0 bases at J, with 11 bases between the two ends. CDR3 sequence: CASSILGGSSYNEQFF. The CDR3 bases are TGTGCCAGTAGTATATTAGGCGGTAGCTCCTACAATGAGCAGTTCTTC.

The CDR3 DNA reads TGTGCCAGCTCGCGACAGGACTCTGGAAACACCATATATTTT. This translates into CASSRQDSGNTIYF. The chain couples TRBV18 to TRBJ1-3; TRBD1 is a possible D gene (6 bases). V dropped 6 bases and J dropped 0 bases, with 9 bases sitting between them. Looked up from germline, CDR1 is KGHSH and CDR2 is LQKENI. The CDR3 has 14 amino acids. The full variable domain, completed using reference TRBV18 and TRBJ1-3, is NAGVMQNPRHLVRRRGQEARLRCSPMKGHSHVYWYRQLPEEGLKFMVYLQKENIIDESGMPKERFSAEFPKEGPSILRIQQVVRGDSAAYFCASSRQDSGNTIYFGEGSWLTVV.

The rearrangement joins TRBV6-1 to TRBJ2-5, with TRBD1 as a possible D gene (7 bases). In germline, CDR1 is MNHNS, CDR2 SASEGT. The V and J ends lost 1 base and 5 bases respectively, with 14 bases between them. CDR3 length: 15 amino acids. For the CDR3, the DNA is TGTGCCAGCAGTGAAGGGCCACAGGGGAGGGAGACCCAGTACTTC. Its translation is CASSEGPQGRETQYF.

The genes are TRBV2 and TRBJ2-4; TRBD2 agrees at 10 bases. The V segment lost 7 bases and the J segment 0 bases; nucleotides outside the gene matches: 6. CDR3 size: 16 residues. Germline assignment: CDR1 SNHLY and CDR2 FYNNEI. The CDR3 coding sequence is TGTGCCAGCATGATAGGACTAGCGGTAGCCAAAAACATTCAGTACTTC. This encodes CASMIGLAVAKNIQYF.

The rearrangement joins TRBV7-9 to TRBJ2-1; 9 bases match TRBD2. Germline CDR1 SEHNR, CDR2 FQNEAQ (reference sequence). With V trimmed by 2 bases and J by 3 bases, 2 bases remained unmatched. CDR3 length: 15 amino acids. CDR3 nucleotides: TGTGCCAGCAGCTTAAGCGGGGGGTACTACAATGAGCAGTTCTTC. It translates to CASSLSGGYYNEQFF.

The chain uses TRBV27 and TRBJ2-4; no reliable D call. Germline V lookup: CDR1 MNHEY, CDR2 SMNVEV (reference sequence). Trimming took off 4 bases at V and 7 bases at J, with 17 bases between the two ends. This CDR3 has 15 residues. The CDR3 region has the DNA TGTGCCAGCAGTTCCCTGAGCCCCCCGAGTAACATTCAGTACTTC. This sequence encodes CASSSLSPPSNIQYF.